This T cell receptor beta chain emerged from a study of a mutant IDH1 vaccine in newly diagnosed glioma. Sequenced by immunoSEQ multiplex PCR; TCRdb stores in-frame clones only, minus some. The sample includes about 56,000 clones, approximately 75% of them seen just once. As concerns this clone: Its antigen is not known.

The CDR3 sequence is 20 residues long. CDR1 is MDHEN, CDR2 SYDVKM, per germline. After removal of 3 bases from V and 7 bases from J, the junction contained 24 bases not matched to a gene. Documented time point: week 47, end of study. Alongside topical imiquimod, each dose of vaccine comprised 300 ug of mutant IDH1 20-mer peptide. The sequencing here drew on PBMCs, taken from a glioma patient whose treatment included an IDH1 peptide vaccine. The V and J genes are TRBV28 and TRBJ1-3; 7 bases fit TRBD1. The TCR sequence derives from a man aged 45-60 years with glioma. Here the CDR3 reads CASSLGRQGVWRDLRNTIYF. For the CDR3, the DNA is TGTGCCAGCAGTTTGGGGAGACAGGGCGTTTGGAGGGATCTGAGGAACACCATATATTTT.